The 10 T cell receptor beta chains presented below share a single source sample, sequenced in a study of T cells in Graves' hyperthyroidism and ophthalmopathy. RNA transcripts gave rise to amplified TCR beta CDR3 regions. The primer set for the first-round RT-PCR of the TCR CDR3 was HTBI. TCRdb reprocessed the multiplex PCR reads with MiXCR, giving one entry per CDR3 protein. The repertoire holds under 800,000 distinct CDR3 sequences, with 14% as singletons. The sequenced sample consisted of blood. These receptors all stem from a woman aged 18-29 years with Graves' hyperthyroidism.

Only a few counts were recorded for this clonotype. V is TRBV7-2 and J is TRBJ2-1; D is perhaps TRBD2 (5 bases). The CDR3 is 14 residues long. V lost 5 bases, J lost 6 bases, and 14 bases lay in between. Germline values: CDR1 SGHTA, CDR2 FQGNSA. Written as DNA, the CDR3 is TGTGCCAGCAGCCAAGACTATCTCGGCAATGAGCAGTTCTTC. Amino acid sequence: CASSQDYLGNEQFF.

This clonotype was recorded many times. The J gene is TRBJ1-1, the V gene TRBV6-1; no clear D gene. V shed 5 bases and J shed 1 base, with 20 bases lying between them. CDR3 size: 17 residues. Germline V gene data show CDR1 as MNHNS and CDR2 as SASEGT. This chain's CDR3 is CASSYFLGSPGNTEAFF. CDR3 DNA sequence: TGTGCCAGCAGTTATTTCTTGGGGTCCCCAGGGAACACTGAAGCTTTCTTT.

This clonotype was seen repeatedly, ten times or more. CDR3 amino acids: CASSHGASYEQYF. As DNA, the CDR3 is TGTGCCAGCTCTCACGGGGCCTCCTACGAGCAGTACTTC. The chain employs TRBV18 and TRBJ2-7; D could derive from TRBD1 or TRBD2 (5 bases each). V lost 6 bases, J lost 0 bases, and 9 bases lay in between. Germline V gene lookup returns CDR1 KGHSH and CDR2 LQKENI. This CDR3 is built from 13 residues.

There are many counts of this clonotype. V is TRBV7-2 and J is TRBJ2-1, with 10 bases lining up with TRBD2. Germline V gives CDR1 SGHTA, CDR2 FQGNSA. Trimming at V came to 5 bases and at J to 4 bases, leaving 5 bases not matched to a gene. CDR3 size: 15 residues. Here the CDR3 reads CASSATSGVYNEQFF. The DNA for the CDR3 is TGTGCCAGCAGCGCCACTAGCGGGGTATACAATGAGCAGTTCTTC.

V and J are TRBV7-9 and TRBJ1-2, with a possible D match to TRBD1 (5 bases). Germline V gives CDR1 SEHNR, CDR2 FQNEAQ (reference sequence). The CDR3 contains 14 residues. The V gene lost 5 bases and the J gene lost 4 bases, with 14 bases spanning the gap. CDR3: CASSRDSVAYGYTF. CDR3 coding DNA: TGTGCCAGCAGCCGGGACTCGGTCGCCTATGGCTACACCTTC. The full variable domain, rest sourced from reference TRBV7-9 and TRBJ1-2, is DTGVSQNPRHKITKRGQNVTFRCDPISEHNRLYWYRQTLGQGPEFLTYFQNEAQLEKSRLLSDRFSAERPKGSFSTLEIQRTEQGDSAMYLCASSRDSVAYGYTFGSGTRLTVV.

Ten or more counts support this clonotype. The CDR3 bases are TGTGCCAGCAGCTCGTGGGGGCGGGTTGAAGAGACCCAGTACTTC. It translates to CASSSWGRVEETQYF. The chain combines TRBV11-2 with TRBJ2-5, with D possibly matching TRBD1 (6 bases). Trimming took 4 bases from V and 3 from J, leaving 15 bases between them. CDR3 size: 15 residues. Germline CDR1 SGHAT, CDR2 FQNNGV.

This clonotype was counted between two and nine times. This rearrangement joins TRBV11-2 to TRBJ2-5; possible D gene TRBD2, 6 bases. Germline V gene data show CDR1 as SGHAT and CDR2 as FQNNGV. V was shortened by 4 bases and J by 10 bases, with 10 bases between the two germline ends. CDR3 size: 11 residues. CDR3 sequence reads: CASSSVEGQYF. DNA of the CDR3: TGTGCCAGCAGCTCTGTGGAGGGCCAGTACTTC.

This chain joins TRBV28 and TRBJ2-7, with D uncertain. The CDR3 has 14 residues. CDR1 MDHEN and CDR2 SYDVKM come from the germline V gene. V lost 4 bases, J lost 3 bases, and 13 bases lay in between. CDR3 bases: TGTGCCAGCAGTTCAGTCCCTGTGATCTACGAGCAGTACTTC. Translated, it gives CASSSVPVIYEQYF.

The chain has TRBV29-1 and TRBJ2-3, with D possibly being TRBD1 (6 bases). Germline V gives CDR1 SQVTM, CDR2 ANQGSEA. The CDR3 extends over 16 amino acids. Trimming removed 8 bases from V and 0 bases from J, with 21 bases in between. The CDR3, as DNA: TGCAGCCCGACCCTGATCGGCCAGGGGAGCACAGATACGCAGTATTTT. Translated: CSPTLIGQGSTDTQYF.

This chain joins TRBV7-9 and TRBJ2-5; TRBD2 matches at 12 bases. V lost 5 bases, J lost 2 bases, and 6 bases stayed unmatched. Germline loops: CDR1 SEHNR, CDR2 FQNEAQ (reference sequence). The CDR3 has 16 amino acids. Here the CDR3 DNA reads TGTGCCAGCAGCCCGAGGACTAGCGGGGTACAAGAGACCCAGTACTTC. As protein: CASSPRTSGVQETQYF.